This T cell receptor (beta chain) was sequenced during a study of T cells in Graves' hyperthyroidism and ophthalmopathy (dated by TCRdb to between 2018 and 2021). With regard to the full study: Peripheral blood samples were taken at initial diagnosis, before any treatment was given. The approximately 100 discovery patients were divided at random into training and test sets in a 7:3 ratio. TCR V-J signatures able to tell the groups apart were searched for in a discovery cohort of approximately 95 patients, of whom roughly 42 had Graves' ophthalmopathy and about 60 had stable Graves' hyperthyroidism. Prospective prediction of ophthalmopathy was tested in an independent validation cohort of fewer than 20 hyperthyroidism patients and roughly 16 patients who later progressed to ophthalmopathy. Thyroid tissue and blood T-cell repertoires from six or seven Graves' hyperthyroidism patients were also compared in the study. The paper describes TCR Vbeta CDR3 sequencing of about 140 peripheral blood samples, made up of about 40 ophthalmopathy patients, some 76 hyperthyroidism patients and 17 progressor patients. After sampling, hyperthyroidism patients received methimazole starting at 30 mg daily, and ophthalmopathy patients received high-dose intravenous methylprednisolone.

This clonotype has a handful of counts. Its antigen specificity is not known. Per-base quality was not reported, and no clone a single base away is much larger than it. The TCR beta CDR3 regions were amplified from RNA transcripts. A first-round RT-PCR of the TCR CDR3 used the HTBI primer set with the Qiagen OneStep RT-PCR kit. Libraries were constructed in a second round of multiplex PCR, after which size selection and purification were performed. Sequencing of the libraries was done on an Illumina HiSeq2000 using paired-end 100 bp reads. The authors processed their data as follows. Raw data were processed with SOAPnuke, discarding reads with adapters, uncalled bases, mean Phred below 15, or no exact constant-primer or identifier match. High-quality paired reads were merged using COPE v1.2.5, and each unique nucleotide sequence was defined as a clonotype. MiTCR v1.1 was used to align clonotypes to the IMGT TRBV, TRBD and TRBJ reference segments. Only V-J combinations with frequency above 0.0001, covering 99.2% of repertoires, were analysed. The TCS score was defined as the ratio of F50 (clonal expansion) to E x V (chaos), calculated using BLOSUM62-based TCRdist between CDR3 peptides within each V-J. Welch's t-statistics and random forest reduced 514 V-J features to roughly 13, which were used in a naive Bayes classifier (R e1071). TCRdb handled the public reads itself, with Q25 trimming in fastp and clone calling in MiXCR, and kept productive beta chains. Entries are consolidated by CDR3 protein sequence, retaining the most common genes and DNA. These V and J calls rely on TCRdb rather than the paper's analysis. In this sample the table shows approximately 600,000 distinct CDR3 sequences, less than 25% of which occur a single time. Together, the top ten hold about 35% of the sample.

Including the terminal cysteine and phenylalanine, the CDR3 comprises 15 residues. The read is trimmed to its CDR3 DNA, 45 bases read in frame from base 1. From the germline V gene, CDR1 is MDHEN and CDR2 is SYDVKM. V is shortened by 3 bases, J by 7 bases, and the region joining them spans 16 bases. Study-level results and caveats: Ophthalmopathy was separated from stable hyperthyroidism by a 13 V-J signature model, with over 85% sensitivity and about 81% specificity obtained in cross-validation and 80%/75% obtained in testing. In validation, the model predicted progression to ophthalmopathy with over 60% sensitivity and about 73% specificity, a median of 6.5 months before onset. No statistical method was used to fix the sample size in advance, and group allocation was not hidden from the investigators. Most expanded thyroid clonotypes (frequency above 0.001) were also found in blood, which suggests that blood repertoires may mirror thyroid immune responses.

Moderately to severely active disease, a Clinical Activity Score of at least 3, a NOSPECS grade of at least 4, and a duration under 3 months were present in ophthalmopathy patients. Any patient with an uncontrolled infection, another autoimmune disease, pregnancy or lactation was excluded. Clinical symptoms, serum thyroxine and TRAb, thyroid ultrasound, and orbital computed tomography formed the basis for the diagnoses. PBMCs were isolated from 10 ml of fresh peripheral blood by Ficoll-Paque density gradient centrifugation. Total RNA was extracted with Trizol reagent, and quality was checked on an Agilent 2100 Bioanalyzer.

The chain is assembled from TRBV28 and TRBJ1-5, with the D gene too uncertain to name. Sequenced: blood. This receptor was obtained from a man in his thirties or forties with Graves' ophthalmopathy. DNA sequence: TGTGCCAGCAGTTTGACAAAAACGGGTGTGCAGCCCCAGCATTTT. It translates to CASSLTKTGVQPQHF.